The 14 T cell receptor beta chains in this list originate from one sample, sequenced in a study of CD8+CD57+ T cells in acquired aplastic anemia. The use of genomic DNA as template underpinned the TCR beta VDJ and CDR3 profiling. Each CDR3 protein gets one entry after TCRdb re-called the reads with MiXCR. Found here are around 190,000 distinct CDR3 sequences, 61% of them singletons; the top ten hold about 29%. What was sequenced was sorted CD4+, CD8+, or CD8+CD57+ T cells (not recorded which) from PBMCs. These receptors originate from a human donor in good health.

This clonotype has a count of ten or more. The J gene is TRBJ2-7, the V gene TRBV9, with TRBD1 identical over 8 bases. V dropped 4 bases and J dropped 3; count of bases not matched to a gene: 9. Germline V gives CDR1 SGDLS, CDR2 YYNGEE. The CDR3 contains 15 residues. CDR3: CASSPTGGSGYEQYF. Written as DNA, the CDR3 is TGTGCCAGCAGCCCCACAGGGGGGTCGGGCTACGAGCAGTACTTC.

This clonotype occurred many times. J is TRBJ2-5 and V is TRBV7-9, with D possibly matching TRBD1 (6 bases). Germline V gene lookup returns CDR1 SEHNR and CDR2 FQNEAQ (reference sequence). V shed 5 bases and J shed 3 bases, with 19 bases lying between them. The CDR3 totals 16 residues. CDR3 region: CASSDRKQGLEETQYF. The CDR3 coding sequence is TGTGCCAGCAGCGACCGCAAACAGGGTTTGGAAGAGACCCAGTACTTC.

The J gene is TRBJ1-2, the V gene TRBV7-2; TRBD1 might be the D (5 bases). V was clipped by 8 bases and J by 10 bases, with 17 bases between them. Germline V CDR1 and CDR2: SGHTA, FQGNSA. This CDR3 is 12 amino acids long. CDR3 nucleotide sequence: TGTGCCAGCCACGCGCCGGGACTAGCCTACACCTTC. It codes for CASHAPGLAYTF.

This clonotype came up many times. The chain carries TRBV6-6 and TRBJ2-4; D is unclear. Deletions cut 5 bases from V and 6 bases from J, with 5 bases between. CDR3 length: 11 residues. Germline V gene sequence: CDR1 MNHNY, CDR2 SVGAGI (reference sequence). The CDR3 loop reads CASSSGNIQYF. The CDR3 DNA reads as TGTGCCAGCAGTAGTGGAAACATTCAGTACTTC.

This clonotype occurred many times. The CDR3 region has the DNA TGCGCCAGCAGCCAAGCGGGAGGCAGTTCCTACGAGCAGTACTTC. Translation gives CASSQAGGSSYEQYF. V is TRBV4-1 and J is TRBJ2-7; 7 bases align to TRBD2. The germline V gene encodes CDR1 MGHRA and CDR2 YSYEKL. V trimming: 1 base; J trimming: 1 base; junction bases outside the gene matches: 4. The CDR3 contains 15 residues.

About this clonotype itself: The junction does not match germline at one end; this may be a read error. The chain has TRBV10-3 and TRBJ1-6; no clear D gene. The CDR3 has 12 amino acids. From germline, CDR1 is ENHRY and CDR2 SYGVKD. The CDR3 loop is CASSPQGAPLHF. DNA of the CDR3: TGTGCCAGCAGTCCCCAAGGCGCACCCCTCCACTTT.

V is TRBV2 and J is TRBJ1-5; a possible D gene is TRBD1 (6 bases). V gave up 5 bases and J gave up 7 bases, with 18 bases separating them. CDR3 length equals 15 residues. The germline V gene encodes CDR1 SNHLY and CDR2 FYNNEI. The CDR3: CASSPDSVRGQPQHF. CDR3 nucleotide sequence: TGTGCCAGCAGTCCAGACAGTGTGAGGGGGCAGCCCCAGCATTTT.

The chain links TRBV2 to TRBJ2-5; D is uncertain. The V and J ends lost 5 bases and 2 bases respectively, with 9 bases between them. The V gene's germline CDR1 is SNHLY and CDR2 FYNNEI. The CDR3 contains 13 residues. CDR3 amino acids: CASSYTPQETQYF. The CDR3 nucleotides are TGTGCCAGCAGTTACACCCCACAAGAGACCCAGTACTTC. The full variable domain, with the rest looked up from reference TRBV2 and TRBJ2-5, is EPEVTQTPSHQVTQMGQEVILRCVPISNHLYFYWYRQILGQKVEFLVSFYNNEISEKSEIFDDQFSVERPDGSNFTLKIRSTKLEDSAMYFCASSYTPQETQYFGPGTRLLVL.

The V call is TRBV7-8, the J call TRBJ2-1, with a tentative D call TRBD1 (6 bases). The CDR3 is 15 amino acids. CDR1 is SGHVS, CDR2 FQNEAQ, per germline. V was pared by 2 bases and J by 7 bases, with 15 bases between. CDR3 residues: CASSLTAGAWNEQFF. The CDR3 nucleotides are TGTGCCAGCAGCTTAACCGCAGGGGCTTGGAATGAGCAGTTCTTC.

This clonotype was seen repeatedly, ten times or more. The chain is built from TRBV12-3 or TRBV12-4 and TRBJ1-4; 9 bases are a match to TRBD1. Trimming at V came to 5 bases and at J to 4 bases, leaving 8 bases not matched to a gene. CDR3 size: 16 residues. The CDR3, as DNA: TGTGCCAGCAGTGCCCCCCGGGACAGGGATAATGAAAAACTGTTTTTT. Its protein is CASSAPRDRDNEKLFF.

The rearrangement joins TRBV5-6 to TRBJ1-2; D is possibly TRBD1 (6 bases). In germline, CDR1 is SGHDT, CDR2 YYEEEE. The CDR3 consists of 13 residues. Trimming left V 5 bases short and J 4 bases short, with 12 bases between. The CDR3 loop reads CASSRQDSYGYTF. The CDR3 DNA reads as TGTGCCAGCAGTCGACAGGACTCCTATGGCTACACCTTC.

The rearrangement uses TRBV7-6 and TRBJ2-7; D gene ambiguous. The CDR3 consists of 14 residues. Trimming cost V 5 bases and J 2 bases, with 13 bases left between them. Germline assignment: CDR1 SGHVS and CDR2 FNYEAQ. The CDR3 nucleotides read TGTGCCAGCAGCACCACGAAGAACCCCTACGAGCAGTACTTC. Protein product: CASSTTKNPYEQYF.

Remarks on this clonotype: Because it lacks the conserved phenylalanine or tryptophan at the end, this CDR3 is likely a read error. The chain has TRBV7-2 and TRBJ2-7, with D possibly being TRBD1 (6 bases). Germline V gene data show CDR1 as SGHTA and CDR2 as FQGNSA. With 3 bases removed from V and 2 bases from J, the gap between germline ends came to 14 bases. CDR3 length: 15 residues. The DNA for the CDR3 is TGTGCCAGCAGCTTCGCTCGAGGGGGTACCTACGAGCAGTACCTC. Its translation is CASSFARGGTYEQYL.

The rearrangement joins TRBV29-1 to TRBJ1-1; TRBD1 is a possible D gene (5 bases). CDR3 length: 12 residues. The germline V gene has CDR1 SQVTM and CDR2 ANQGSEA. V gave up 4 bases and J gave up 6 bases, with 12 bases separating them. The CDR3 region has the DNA TGCAGCGTTGCTTACGGACACCCTGAAGCTTTCTTT. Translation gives CSVAYGHPEAFF.